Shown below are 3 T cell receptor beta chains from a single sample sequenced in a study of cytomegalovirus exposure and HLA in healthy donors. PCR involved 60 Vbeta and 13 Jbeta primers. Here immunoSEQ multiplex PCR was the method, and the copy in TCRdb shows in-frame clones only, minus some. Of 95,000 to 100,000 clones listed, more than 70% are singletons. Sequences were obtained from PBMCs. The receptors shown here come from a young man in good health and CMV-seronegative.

CDR3 DNA: TGTGCCAGCAGTACGATTAGGCTGAGACAGGGGCGAGCAGATACGCAGTATTTT. This translates into CASSTIRLRQGRADTQYF. J is TRBJ2-3 and V is TRBV2; 8 bases agree with TRBD1. The germline gives CDR1 SNHLY, CDR2 FYNNEI. V was clipped by 5 bases and J by 4 bases; unmatched bases: 17. The CDR3 runs 18 residues. Complete variable domain (other parts from reference TRBV2 and TRBJ2-3): EPEVTQTPSHQVTQMGQEVILRCVPISNHLYFYWYRQILGQKVEFLVSFYNNEISEKSEIFDDQFSVERPDGSNFTLKIRSTKLEDSAMYFCASSTIRLRQGRADTQYFGPGTRLTVL.

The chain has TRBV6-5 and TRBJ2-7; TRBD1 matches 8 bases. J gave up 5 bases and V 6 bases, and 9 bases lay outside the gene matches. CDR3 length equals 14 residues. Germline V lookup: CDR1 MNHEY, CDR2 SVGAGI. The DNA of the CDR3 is TGTGCCAGCAGCTCGGGACAGGCGACCGACGAGCAGTACTTC. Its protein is CASSSGQATDEQYF.

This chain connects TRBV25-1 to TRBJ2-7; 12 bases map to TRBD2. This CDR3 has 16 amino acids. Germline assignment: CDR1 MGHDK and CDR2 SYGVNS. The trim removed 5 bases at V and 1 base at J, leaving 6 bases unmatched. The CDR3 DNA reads TGTGCCAGCAGTCCGGGACTAGCGGGCCTTTCCTACGAGCAGTACTTC. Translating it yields CASSPGLAGLSYEQYF.